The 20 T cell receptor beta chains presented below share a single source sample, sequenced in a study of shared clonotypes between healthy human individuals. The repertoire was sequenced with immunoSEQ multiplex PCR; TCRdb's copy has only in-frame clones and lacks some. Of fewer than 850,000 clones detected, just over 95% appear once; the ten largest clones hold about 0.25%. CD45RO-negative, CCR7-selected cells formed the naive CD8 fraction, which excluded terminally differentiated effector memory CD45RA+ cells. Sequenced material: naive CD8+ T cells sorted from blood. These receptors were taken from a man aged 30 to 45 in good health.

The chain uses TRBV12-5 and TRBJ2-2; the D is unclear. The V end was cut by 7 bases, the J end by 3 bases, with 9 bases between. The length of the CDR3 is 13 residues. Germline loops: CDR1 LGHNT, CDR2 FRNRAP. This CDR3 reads CASATRYTGELFF. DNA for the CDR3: TGTGCTAGTGCCACGCGTTACACCGGGGAGCTGTTTTTT.

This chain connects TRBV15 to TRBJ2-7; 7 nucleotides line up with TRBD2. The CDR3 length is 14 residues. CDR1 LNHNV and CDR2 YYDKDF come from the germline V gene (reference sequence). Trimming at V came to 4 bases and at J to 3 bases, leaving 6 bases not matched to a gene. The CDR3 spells CATSITGLDYEQYF. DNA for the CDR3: TGTGCCACCAGCATCACTGGACTAGACTACGAGCAGTACTTC.

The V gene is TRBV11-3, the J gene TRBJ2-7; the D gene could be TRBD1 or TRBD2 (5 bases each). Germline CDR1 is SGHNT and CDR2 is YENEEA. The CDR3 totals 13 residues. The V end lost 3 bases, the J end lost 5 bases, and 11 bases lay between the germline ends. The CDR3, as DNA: TGTGCCAGCAGCTTCGAGGGGTCCCACGAGCAGTACTTC. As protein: CASSFEGSHEQYF.

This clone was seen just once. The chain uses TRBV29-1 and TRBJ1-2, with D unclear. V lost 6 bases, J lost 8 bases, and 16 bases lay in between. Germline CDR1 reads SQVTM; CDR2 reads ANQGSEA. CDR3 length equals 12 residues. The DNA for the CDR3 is TGCAGCGTCGAGCCCCAATCGGCAGGCTACACCTTC. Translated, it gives CSVEPQSAGYTF.

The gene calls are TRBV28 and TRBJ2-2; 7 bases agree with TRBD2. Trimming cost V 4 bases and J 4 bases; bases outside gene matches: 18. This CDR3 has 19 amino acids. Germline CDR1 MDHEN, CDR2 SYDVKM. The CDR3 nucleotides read TGTGCCAGCAGTTCCCTGAATGCGGGAGTATTCGGAGGCACCGGGGAGCTGTTTTTT. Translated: CASSSLNAGVFGGTGELFF.

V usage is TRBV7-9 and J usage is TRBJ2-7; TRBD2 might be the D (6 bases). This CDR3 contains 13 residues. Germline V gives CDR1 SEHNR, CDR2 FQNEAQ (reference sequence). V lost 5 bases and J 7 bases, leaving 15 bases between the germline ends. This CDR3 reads CASSAGLAGEQYF. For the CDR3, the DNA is TGTGCCAGCAGCGCCGGCCTCGCGGGAGAGCAGTACTTC.

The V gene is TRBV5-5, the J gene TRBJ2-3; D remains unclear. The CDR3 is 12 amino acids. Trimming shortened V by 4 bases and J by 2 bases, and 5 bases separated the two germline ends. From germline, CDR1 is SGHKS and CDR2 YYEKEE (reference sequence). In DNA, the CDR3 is TGTGCCAGCAGCCAGAACACAGATACGCAGTATTTT. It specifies CASSQNTDTQYF.

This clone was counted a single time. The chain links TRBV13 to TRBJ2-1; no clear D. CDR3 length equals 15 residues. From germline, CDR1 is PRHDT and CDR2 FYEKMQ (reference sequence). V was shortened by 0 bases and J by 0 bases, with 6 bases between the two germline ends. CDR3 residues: CASSLGQSSYNEQFF. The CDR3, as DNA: TGTGCCAGCAGCTTAGGCCAGAGCTCCTACAATGAGCAGTTCTTC.

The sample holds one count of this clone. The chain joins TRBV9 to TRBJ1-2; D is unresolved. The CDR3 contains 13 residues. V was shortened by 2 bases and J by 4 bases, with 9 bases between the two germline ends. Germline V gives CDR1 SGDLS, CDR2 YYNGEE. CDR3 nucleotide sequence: TGTGCCAGCAGCGTTGGCAGCTCCTATGGCTACACCTTC. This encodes CASSVGSSYGYTF.

As DNA, the CDR3 is TGTGCCAGCAGCTTAGGCCTGGGCGGGGAGCTGTTTTTT. Protein sequence: CASSLGLGGELFF. The chain links TRBV13 to TRBJ2-2; D gene ambiguous. The CDR3 loop spans 13 amino acids. Trimming left V 0 bases short and J 7 bases short, with 6 bases between. Germline CDR1 and CDR2: PRHDT and FYEKMQ (reference sequence). Supplemented by reference TRBV13 and TRBJ2-2, the full variable domain reads AAGVIQSPRHLIKEKRETATLKCYPIPRHDTVYWYQQGPGQDPQFLISFYEKMQSDKGSIPDRFSAQQFSDYHSELNMSSLELGDSALYFCASSLGLGGELFFGEGSRLTVL.

CDR3 sequence: CASSDTKAGEGYNEQFF. Here the CDR3 DNA reads TGTGCCAGCAGTGACACCAAAGCGGGAGAGGGGTACAATGAGCAGTTCTTC. The chain recombines TRBV6-4 with TRBJ2-1, with 8 bases fitting TRBD2. From germline, CDR1 is MRHNA and CDR2 SNTAGT. The CDR3 loop spans 17 amino acids. Trimming took 2 bases from V and 4 from J; bases not matched to a gene: 10.

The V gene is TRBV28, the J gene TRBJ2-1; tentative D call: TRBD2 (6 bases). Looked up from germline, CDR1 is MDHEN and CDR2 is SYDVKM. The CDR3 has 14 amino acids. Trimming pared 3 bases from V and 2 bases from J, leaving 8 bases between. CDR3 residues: CASSLEGTYNEQFF. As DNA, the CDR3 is TGTGCCAGCAGTTTGGAGGGGACCTACAATGAGCAGTTCTTC.

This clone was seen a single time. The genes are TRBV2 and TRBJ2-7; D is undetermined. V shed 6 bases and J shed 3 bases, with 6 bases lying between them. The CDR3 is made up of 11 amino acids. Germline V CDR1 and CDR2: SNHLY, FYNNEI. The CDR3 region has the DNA TGTGCCAGCAGAGACCTCTACGAGCAGTACTTC. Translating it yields CASRDLYEQYF.

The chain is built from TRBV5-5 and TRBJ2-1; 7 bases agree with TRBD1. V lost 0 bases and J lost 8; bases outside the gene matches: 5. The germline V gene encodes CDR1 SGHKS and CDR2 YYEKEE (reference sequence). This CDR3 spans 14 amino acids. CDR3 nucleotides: TGTGCCAGCAGCTTGGCAGAGGGGGCACATGAGCAGTTCTTC. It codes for CASSLAEGAHEQFF.

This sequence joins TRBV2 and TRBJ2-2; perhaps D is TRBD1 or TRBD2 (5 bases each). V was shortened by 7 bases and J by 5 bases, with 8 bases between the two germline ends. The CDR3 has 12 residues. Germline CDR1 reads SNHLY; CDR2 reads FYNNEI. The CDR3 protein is CASIWGTGELFF. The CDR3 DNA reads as TGTGCCAGCATCTGGGGGACCGGGGAGCTGTTTTTT.

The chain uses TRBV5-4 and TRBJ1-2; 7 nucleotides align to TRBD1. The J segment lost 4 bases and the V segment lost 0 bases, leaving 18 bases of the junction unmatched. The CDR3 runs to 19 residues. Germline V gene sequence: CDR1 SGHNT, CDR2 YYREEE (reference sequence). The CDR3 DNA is TGTGCCAGCAGCTTGGAGGGCGGGACAGTTGGGGACGCGGTCTATGGCTACACCTTC. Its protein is CASSLEGGTVGDAVYGYTF.

The CDR3 loop is CACPIRGGGTEAFF. CDR3 coding DNA: TGTGCCTGCCCGATCCGGGGCGGGGGCACTGAAGCTTTCTTT. The chain has TRBV7-9 and TRBJ1-1, with D perhaps TRBD1 (5 bases). Germline values: CDR1 SEHNR, CDR2 FQNEAQ (reference sequence). The CDR3 extends over 14 amino acids. Trimming stripped 11 bases from V and 4 bases from J, with 20 bases between.

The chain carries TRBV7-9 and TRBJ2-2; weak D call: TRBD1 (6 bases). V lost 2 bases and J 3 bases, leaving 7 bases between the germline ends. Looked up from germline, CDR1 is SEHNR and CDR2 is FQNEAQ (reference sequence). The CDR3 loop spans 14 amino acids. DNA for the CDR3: TGTGCCAGCAGCTTAAGACAGGACACCGGGGAGCTGTTTTTT. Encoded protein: CASSLRQDTGELFF.

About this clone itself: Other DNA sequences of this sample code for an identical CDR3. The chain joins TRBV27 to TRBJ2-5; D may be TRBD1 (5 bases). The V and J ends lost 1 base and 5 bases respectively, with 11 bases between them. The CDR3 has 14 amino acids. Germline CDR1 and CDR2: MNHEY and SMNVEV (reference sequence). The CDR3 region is CASSLLGEDETQYF. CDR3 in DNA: TGTGCCAGCAGTTTATTAGGGGAAGACGAGACCCAGTACTTC.

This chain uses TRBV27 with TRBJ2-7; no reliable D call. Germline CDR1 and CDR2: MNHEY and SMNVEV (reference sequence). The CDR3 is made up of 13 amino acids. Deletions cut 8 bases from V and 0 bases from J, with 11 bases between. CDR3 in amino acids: CASFGYTSYEQYF. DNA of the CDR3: TGTGCCAGCTTCGGATACACCTCCTACGAGCAGTACTTC.